One sample yielded the 13 T cell receptor beta chains listed below, sequenced in a study of glioma-infiltrating T cells. TCR alpha and beta CDR3 regions were amplified from RNA using iRepertoire nested multiplex PCR. TCRdb redid the calling of the multiplex PCR reads with MiXCR, one entry per CDR3 protein. Seen here are 300,000 to 450,000 distinct CDR3 sequences, approximately 42% observed once, and the top ten hold approximately 12%. The sample taken for sequencing was glioma tissue, nonneoplastic brain tissue, or PBMCs (not recorded which). The receptors shown here come from a human donor with low-grade glioma or glioblastoma, undergoing nonglioma brain surgery, or in good health (not recorded which).

As for this clonotype: A much larger clone sits a single nucleotide away, making a read error possible. The chain links TRBV27 to TRBJ1-6; D ambiguous. The CDR3 covers 12 residues. Trimming took off 7 bases at V and 10 bases at J, with 11 bases between the two ends. CDR1 and CDR2 (germline): MNHEY, SMNVEV (reference sequence). This CDR3 reads CASIFIRSPLHF. The CDR3 DNA reads TGTGCCAGCATTTTCATCAGGTCACCCCTCCACTTT.

As to this clonotype: A read error is possible here, since a much larger clone lies one base away. The rearrangement links TRBV6-1 to TRBJ1-5, with D perhaps TRBD1 (6 bases). The CDR3 loop spans 13 amino acids. Germline CDR1 reads MNHNS; CDR2 reads SASEGT. The CDR3 DNA reads TGTGCCACCCCATCGACAGGCAATCAGTCCCAGCATTTT. This translates into CATPSTGNQSQHF.

This clonotype was recorded at least ten times. The rearrangement joins TRBV27 to TRBJ2-3, with 12 bases fitting TRBD2. With V trimmed by 6 bases and J by 3 bases, 7 bases remained unmatched. The CDR3 runs 16 residues. Germline V lookup: CDR1 MNHEY, CDR2 SMNVEV (reference sequence). CDR3 in amino acids: CASSRRLAGETDTQYF. The CDR3 DNA reads as TGTGCCAGCAGCCGAAGACTAGCGGGAGAAACAGATACGCAGTATTTT.

The gene calls are TRBV27 and TRBJ2-7; TRBD1 agrees at 8 bases. V was clipped by 5 bases and J by 6 bases; unmatched bases: 6. Germline assignment: CDR1 MNHEY and CDR2 SMNVEV (reference sequence). The CDR3 has 13 amino acids. The CDR3: CASSLRQGSEQYF. The CDR3 nucleotides are TGTGCCAGCAGTCTTCGACAGGGGTCCGAGCAGTACTTC.

Turning to this clonotype: A single base separates this from a much larger clone, so it may be a read error. In DNA form, the CDR3 reads TGTGCCAACAGTTACGGCGCGGGTCAGCCCCAGCATTTT. This codes for CANSYGAGQPQHF. V usage is TRBV6-6 and J usage is TRBJ1-5, with D unresolved. In germline, CDR1 is MNHNY, CDR2 SVGAGI (reference sequence). The CDR3 covers 13 residues.

As to this clonotype: This may be a read error, as it is one base from a much larger clone. The V and J genes are TRBV6-1 and TRBJ2-1; TRBD2 aligns across 7 bases. CDR3 length equals 15 residues. Germline V lookup: CDR1 MNHNS, CDR2 SASEGT. CDR3 DNA: TGTGCCAGCAGCAACGGGGCGGGAGCTAGGTATGAGCAGCTCTTC. Amino acid sequence: CASSNGAGARYEQLF.

About this clonotype: Possible read error: a much larger clone is one base away. The J gene is TRBJ1-1, the V gene TRBV28; D remains unclear. CDR3 length: 14 amino acids. V was cut by 3 bases and J by 5 bases, with 13 bases left in between. CDR1 is MDHEN, CDR2 SYDVKM, per germline. The CDR3 DNA reads as TGTGCCAGCAGTTTGGGATTTCGAGAGACTGAAGCTTTCTTT. Protein: CASSLGFRETEAFF.

Points on this clonotype: One base away lies a much larger clone, so this may be a sequencing read error. The chain couples TRBV15 to TRBJ2-3, with D possibly called TRBD1 or TRBD2 (5 bases each). This CDR3 is 16 amino acids long. The V and J ends lost 8 bases and 3 bases respectively, with 21 bases between them. Germline V gene data show CDR1 as LNHNV and CDR2 as YYDKDF (reference sequence). The CDR3 DNA follows: TGTGCCACCTCAGGCGAGCAGAGGGGTTTTACAGATACGCAGTATTTT. It yields the protein CATSGEQRGFTDTQYF.

CDR3 nucleotide sequence: TGCGCCAGCAGCCAGGGAGGGGATCTCTCTGGGGCCAACGTCCTGACTTTC. It codes for CASSQGGDLSGANVLTF. The rearrangement joins TRBV4-1 to TRBJ2-6; 7 bases match TRBD2. Germline values: CDR1 MGHRA, CDR2 YSYEKL. CDR3 length equals 17 residues. J was trimmed by 0 bases and V by 3 bases; bases with no gene match: 5.

There are many counts of this clonotype. The junction and the germline gene differ at one end; a read error may be behind it. This rearrangement joins TRBV20-1 to TRBJ2-5; D is possibly TRBD1 (6 bases). The CDR3 loop spans 13 amino acids. Germline V CDR1 and CDR2: DFQATT, SNEGSKA (reference sequence). CDR3 in DNA: TGCAGTGCTTACAGGGCCCCCCAAGGGACCCAGTACTTC. Encoded protein: CSAYRAPQGTQYF.

There are many counts of this clonotype. V gene TRBV27 combines with J gene TRBJ2-3; a possible D gene is TRBD2 (5 bases). V was pared by 7 bases and J by 6 bases, with 26 bases between. The V gene's germline CDR1 is MNHEY and CDR2 SMNVEV (reference sequence). The CDR3 runs 17 residues. CDR3 sequence (DNA): TGTGCCAGCACCGCATGGGAATCCGCGGCAGGCGGGGATACGCAGTATTTT. Translated: CASTAWESAAGGDTQYF.

The chain uses TRBV28 and TRBJ2-2, with D uncertain. V lost 3 bases and J 0 bases, leaving 8 bases between the germline ends. The CDR3 runs to 15 residues. CDR1 and CDR2 (germline): MDHEN, SYDVKM. In DNA, the CDR3 is TGTGCCAGCAGTTTCGGCGTCTCGAACACCGGGGAGCTGTTTTTT. Translating gives CASSFGVSNTGELFF.

The V and J genes are TRBV18 and TRBJ1-1; 7 nucleotides match TRBD1. The germline gives CDR1 KGHSH, CDR2 LQKENI. V lost 4 bases, J lost 5 bases, and 10 bases stayed unmatched. This CDR3 spans 15 amino acids. CDR3 coding DNA: TGTGCCAGCTCACGATCCGGGACAGACATAACTGAAGCTTTCTTT. It is translated as CASSRSGTDITEAFF.